Listed below are T cell receptor beta chains from one sample, sequenced in a study of blood T cell repertoires in COVID-19. Profiling relied on immunoSEQ multiplex PCR, and the TCRdb table lists in-frame clones only, not all of them. The profile covers about 120,000 clones, with around nine tenths appearing a single time and almost 4.5% taken by the ten largest. The sequenced material came from peripheral blood. These receptors all come from a man aged 35-49 years with acute or convalescent COVID-19. CDR3s include the opening cysteine and the closing phenylalanine or tryptophan. A D gene is named only where the DNA matches it firmly.

CDR3aa	v_gene	d_gene
CASSVEGGSGNTIYF	TRBV9	-
CATSRGGGQPQHF	TRBV24-1	-
CASSVVGQGTDTQYF	TRBV9	TRBD1
CASSPLSRGDYGYTF	TRBV27	TRBD1
CASKGATNEKLFF	TRBV19	-
CASSESGQNTEAFF	TRBV10-1	-
CASSLVGSSSSYEQYF	TRBV7-2	-
CATSDGSPGADTQYF	TRBV24-1	-
CASTGGGLSGNTIYF	TRBV5-8	-
CATSNRGRTEAFF	TRBV15	TRBD1
CASSEWDRGIDTQYF	TRBV10-1	TRBD1
CASSLAPQGSSYEQYF	TRBV7-8	-